These 8 T cell receptor beta chains were sequenced from one sample in a study of shared clonotypes between healthy human individuals. The method was immunoSEQ multiplex PCR; TCRdb's version includes in-frame clones alone and lacks a portion of them. Of fewer than 400,000 clones in the sample, about 74% were seen once. The source material was memory CD4+ T cells sorted from blood. Subset defined: CD45RA-negative fraction. The receptor set was obtained from a man aged 25 to 45 in good health.

This clone has a handful of counts. The CDR3 nucleotides read TGTGCCAGCAGTTTTCTCTTCAACAATGAGCAGTTCTTC. It yields the protein CASSFLFNNEQFF. The chain joins TRBV6-5 to TRBJ2-1; D uncertain. Germline-derived CDR1 and CDR2 are MNHEY and SVGAGI. This CDR3 has 13 amino acids. With 4 bases removed from V and 5 bases from J, the gap between germline ends came to 9 bases.

This sequence joins TRBV5-1 and TRBJ2-7, with 8 positions matching TRBD2. The V gene end was trimmed by 3 bases and the J gene end by 2 bases; junction bases not matched to a gene: 7. This CDR3 comprises 15 residues. Germline CDR1 is SGHRS and CDR2 is YFSETQ. CDR3 DNA sequence: TGCGCCAGCAGCTCCGGTTCGGGGGGGACCTACGAGCAGTACTTC. Translated, it gives CASSSGSGGTYEQYF.

This clone was detected only a few times. The gene calls are TRBV6-6 and TRBJ2-7, with TRBD1 matching over 8 bases. Germline values: CDR1 MNHNY, CDR2 SVGAGI (reference sequence). This CDR3 region has 14 residues. V shed 2 bases and J 6 bases; nucleotides not matched to a gene: 6. CDR3 sequence reads: CASSYGGRGLEQYF. In nucleotides, the CDR3 is TGTGCCAGCAGTTACGGCGGCAGGGGGCTCGAGCAGTACTTC.

This sequence joins TRBV7-8 and TRBJ1-4; D possibly corresponds to TRBD1 (6 bases). The germline CDR1 and CDR2 sequences are SGHVS and FQNEAQ. Between the trimmed V and J ends, which lost 5 bases and 7 bases, there was a span of 20 bases. The length of the CDR3 is 16 residues. CDR3 amino acids: CASSVTTGARSEKLFF. The CDR3 bases are TGTGCCAGCAGCGTAACGACAGGTGCGCGAAGTGAAAAACTGTTTTTT.

The rearrangement joins TRBV9 to TRBJ2-3; D gene unclear. Trimming took off 0 bases at V and 1 base at J, with 6 bases between the two ends. This CDR3 spans 14 amino acids. Germline V gene data show CDR1 as SGDLS and CDR2 as YYNGEE. CDR3 coding DNA: TGTGCCAGCAGCGTAGAACTCCGCACAGATACGCAGTATTTT. Translating it yields CASSVELRTDTQYF.

The rearrangement uses TRBV2 and TRBJ2-2; D unresolved. The germline V gene encodes CDR1 SNHLY and CDR2 FYNNEI. This CDR3 comprises 15 residues. Trimming cost V 1 base and J 4 bases, with 10 bases left between them. CDR3 region: CASSEGKVSTGELFF. For the CDR3, the DNA is TGTGCCAGCAGTGAAGGGAAAGTGAGCACCGGGGAGCTGTTTTTT. Based on the CDR3 plus reference TRBV2 and TRBJ2-2, the full variable domain is EPEVTQTPSHQVTQMGQEVILRCVPISNHLYFYWYRQILGQKVEFLVSFYNNEISEKSEIFDDQFSVERPDGSNFTLKIRSTKLEDSAMYFCASSEGKVSTGELFFGEGSRLTVL.

The J gene is TRBJ2-3, the V gene TRBV15, with TRBD1 matching 7 bases. Germline V CDR1 and CDR2: LNHNV, YYDKDF (reference sequence). Trimming at V came to 2 bases and at J to 4 bases, leaving 9 bases not matched to a gene. The length of the CDR3 is 16 residues. The DNA for the CDR3 is TGTGCCACCAGCAGACTTCCGACAGGGTCGGCAGATACGCAGTATTTT. As protein: CATSRLPTGSADTQYF.

The rearrangement joins TRBV10-1 to TRBJ2-5, with a weak D call TRBD2 (6 bases). Germline CDR1 WNHNN, CDR2 SYGVQD (reference sequence). The CDR3 is made up of 15 amino acids. V lost 0 bases and J 0 bases, leaving 8 bases between the germline ends. This chain's CDR3 is CASSESGDYQETQYF. In DNA form, the CDR3 reads TGCGCCAGCAGTGAGTCTGGGGACTACCAAGAGACCCAGTACTTC.